This T cell receptor (beta chain) emerged from a study of preoperative IRX-2 immunotherapy in early breast cancer. Documented treatment: preoperative locoregional IRX-2 cytokine immunotherapy. Preoperative locoregional IRX-2 cytokine immunotherapy was tested in the phase Ib source study. The CDR3 covers 13 residues. V gave up 6 bases and J gave up 0 bases, with 9 bases separating them. Germline CDR1 is LNHDA and CDR2 is SQIVND (reference sequence). Sequenced by immunoSEQ multiplex PCR; TCRdb stores in-frame clones only, minus some. This table holds roughly 29,000 clones, roughly 89% found once. The rearrangement links TRBV19 to TRBJ2-7; D is possibly TRBD2 (5 bases). This TCR derives from a human donor with breast cancer. The biological material was taken from a patient treated with IRX-2 immunotherapy. This CDR3 is CASSPTSSYEQYF. DNA of the CDR3: TGTGCCAGTAGCCCTACTAGCTCCTACGAGCAGTACTTC. The entire variable domain, with the rest obtained from reference TRBV19 and TRBJ2-7, is as follows: DGGITQSPKYLFRKEGQNVTLSCEQNLNHDAMYWYRQDPGQGLRLIYYSQIVNDFQKGDIAEGYSVSREKKESFPLTVTSAQKNPTAFYLCASSPTSSYEQYFGPGTRLTVT.